This entry describes one T cell receptor (beta chain). No antigen is known for it. This specimen comes from a study of cytomegalovirus exposure and HLA in healthy donors. Overall study findings and caveats: First-cohort TCR clusters were later found to tend to co-occur in the roughly 120 validation repertoires. Most sequenced TCRs were rare (though some public TCRs occurred in many donors).

The assay was immunoSEQ multiplex PCR, and TCRdb's table has in-frame clones only and misses some. The repertoire includes some 110,000 clones, approximately 90% of them detected once, and around 2% sits in the top ten. With V trimmed by 3 bases and J by 3 bases, 8 bases remained unmatched. The CDR3 totals 16 residues. The germline gives CDR1 SGHTA, CDR2 FQGNSA. The chain carries TRBV7-2 and TRBJ2-3, with TRBD2 identical over 8 bases. The clonotype originates from a young man in good health and CMV-seronegative. Sample: PBMCs. The CDR3 here is CASSFGGGRQTDTQYF. CDR3 nucleotides: TGTGCCAGCAGCTTCGGCGGGGGGCGTCAGACAGATACGCAGTATTTT. The full variable domain, in which reference TRBV7-2 and TRBJ2-3 provide the parts outside the CDR3, is GAGVSQSPSNKVTEKGKDVELRCDPISGHTALYWYRQSLGQGLEFLIYFQGNSAPDKSGLPSDRFSAERTGGSVSTLTIQRTQQEDSAVYLCASSFGGGRQTDTQYFGPGTRLTVL.